These 16 T cell receptor beta chains originate from one sample sequenced in a study of glioma-infiltrating T cells after dendritic cell vaccination. Measured with immunoSEQ multiplex PCR; TCRdb has only the in-frame clones, and not every one. The profile shows about 76,000 clones, more than 75% of them singletons. As to time point: after dendritic cell vaccination, including at tumor progression/relapse. Source: blood, taken after dendritic cell vaccination. Receptor source: a human donor with glioblastoma.

The gene calls are TRBV11-1 and TRBJ2-5, with a weak D call TRBD2 (6 bases). This CDR3 contains 14 residues. CDR1 is SGHAT, CDR2 FQDESV, per germline (reference sequence). V shed 4 bases and J shed 5 bases, with 14 bases lying between them. CDR3 in amino acids: CASSSTRRGETQYF. The CDR3 nucleotides are TGTGCCAGCAGCTCTACTAGGCGGGGTGAGACCCAGTACTTC.

This sequence joins TRBV6-4 and TRBJ1-5; possible D gene TRBD1, 6 bases. This CDR3 spans 17 amino acids. Trimming cost V 3 bases and J 1 base, with 16 bases left between them. Germline assignment: CDR1 MRHNA and CDR2 SNTAGT. CDR3 DNA sequence: TGTGCCAGCAGTGATCTCCGGACAGTTTTGAGCAATCAGCCCCAGCATTTT. It encodes CASSDLRTVLSNQPQHF.

The V call is TRBV7-9, the J call TRBJ2-1, with 9 bases matching TRBD2. The CDR3 is 14 residues long. Looked up from germline, CDR1 is SEHNR and CDR2 is FQNEAQ (reference sequence). With V trimmed by 5 bases and J by 9 bases, 8 bases remained unmatched. CDR3 nucleotides: TGTGCCAGCAGCATCATAGCGGGAGTGGTTGAGCAGTTCTTC. Amino acids: CASSIIAGVVEQFF.

This clone appeared a single time. The V call is TRBV6-5, the J call TRBJ2-3; 11 positions agree with TRBD2. J lost 4 bases, V lost 10 bases, and 10 bases had no gene match. CDR1 MNHEY and CDR2 SVGAGI come from the germline V gene. The CDR3 covers 15 residues. The chain's CDR3 is CATSRSGGAADTQYF. In nucleotides, the CDR3 is TGTGCCACTTCTCGTAGCGGGGGGGCAGCAGATACGCAGTATTTT.

The J gene is TRBJ1-1, the V gene TRBV5-1; D is perhaps TRBD1 (5 bases). Trimming stripped 6 bases from V and 1 base from J, with 13 bases between. This CDR3 comprises 14 residues. Germline CDR1 SGHRS, CDR2 YFSETQ. DNA of the CDR3: TGCGCCAGCACCACTGGTGACAGGAACACTGAAGCTTTCTTT. This codes for CASTTGDRNTEAFF.

The genes are TRBV6-1 and TRBJ2-5; 8 nucleotides match TRBD2. Germline V gene sequence: CDR1 MNHNS, CDR2 SASEGT. Trimming at V came to 4 bases and at J to 5 bases, leaving 9 bases not matched to a gene. CDR3 size: 15 residues. The CDR3 protein is CASSVPGLGAETQYF. CDR3 in DNA: TGTGCCAGCAGTGTTCCGGGACTAGGAGCGGAGACCCAGTACTTC.

J is TRBJ1-2 and V is TRBV2; TRBD1 matches 7 bases. CDR1 and CDR2 from the germline V gene are SNHLY and FYNNEI. The CDR3 has 11 residues. With 6 bases clipped from V and 5 bases from J, the junction kept 0 bases outside the gene matches. CDR3 region: CASRTGYGYTF. For the CDR3, the DNA is TGTGCCAGCAGGACAGGGTATGGCTACACCTTC.

J is TRBJ1-2 and V is TRBV11-3, with 8 nucleotides matching TRBD1. The germline CDR1 and CDR2 sequences are SGHNT and YENEEA. The CDR3 has 14 residues. The V gene end was trimmed by 6 bases and the J gene end by 3 bases; junction bases not matched to a gene: 6. The CDR3, as DNA: TGTGCCAGCAGTATCAGGGGGCTTGACTATGGCTACACCTTC. Translating it yields CASSIRGLDYGYTF.

The J gene is TRBJ2-3, the V gene TRBV4-1; D is undetermined. V lost 3 bases to trimming and J lost 1 base, with 8 bases between them. Germline V gene data show CDR1 as MGHRA and CDR2 as YSYEKL. CDR3 length: 14 amino acids. The CDR3 coding sequence is TGCGCCAGCAGCCACGCATCAGGCACAGATACGCAGTATTTT. This gives the protein CASSHASGTDTQYF.

This sequence joins TRBV7-2 and TRBJ2-1; 7 positions agree with TRBD2. CDR1 and CDR2 from the germline V gene are SGHTA and FQGNSA. The CDR3 has 15 amino acids. V lost 3 bases, J lost 7 bases, and 9 bases stayed unmatched. The CDR3 is CASSLGTKKRNEQFF. The CDR3 DNA reads TGTGCCAGCAGCTTGGGGACTAAAAAGAGGAATGAGCAGTTCTTC.

This sequence joins TRBV11-2 and TRBJ2-3, with 7 bases fitting TRBD1. Germline V gene sequence: CDR1 SGHAT, CDR2 FQNNGV. The V gene end was trimmed by 5 bases and the J gene end by 10 bases; junction bases not matched to a gene: 6. This CDR3 is 12 amino acids long. CDR3 in amino acids: CASSPRGYPQYF. CDR3 nucleotide sequence: TGTGCCAGCAGCCCCAGGGGGTATCCGCAGTATTTT. Combining the CDR3 with reference TRBV11-2 and TRBJ2-3 gives the whole variable domain EAGVAQSPRYKIIEKRQSVAFWCNPISGHATLYWYQQILGQGPKLLIQFQNNGVVDDSQLPKDRFSAERLKGVDSTLKIQPAKLEDSAVYLCASSPRGYPQYFGPGTRLTVL.

J is TRBJ1-6 and V is TRBV7-6; 8 positions match TRBD1. The CDR3 contains 16 residues. The V and J ends lost 8 bases and 8 bases, in that order; junction bases with no gene match: 14. Germline values: CDR1 SGHVS, CDR2 FNYEAQ. In DNA form, the CDR3 reads TGTGCCAGCCATGGGGGGCCGGACAGGGCGGATTCACCCCTCCACTTT. Translating it yields CASHGGPDRADSPLHF.

V is TRBV5-6 and J is TRBJ1-1, with 7 bases aligning to TRBD1. Germline trimming cut 4 bases from V and 1 base from J; bases unmatched to any gene: 13. The germline CDR1 and CDR2 sequences are SGHDT and YYEEEE. This CDR3 spans 17 amino acids. CDR3 in amino acids: CASSPTGLLYRNTEAFF. CDR3 nucleotides: TGTGCCAGCAGCCCGACAGGGCTGTTATACCGGAACACTGAAGCTTTCTTT.

V gene TRBV6-4 combines with J gene TRBJ2-3; D is ambiguous. The germline V gene encodes CDR1 MRHNA and CDR2 SNTAGT. The CDR3 spans 14 residues. Trimming took off 4 bases at V and 5 bases at J, with 13 bases between the two ends. The CDR3 reads CASSVNSLQDTQYF. The CDR3 DNA reads as TGTGCCAGCAGTGTTAACAGCTTACAAGATACGCAGTATTTT.

The V call is TRBV7-3, the J call TRBJ1-1; maybe TRBD1 (5 bases). Germline lookup yields CDR1 SGHTA and CDR2 FQGTGA. This CDR3 comprises 13 residues. Trimming left V 5 bases short and J 1 base short, with 8 bases between. CDR3 DNA sequence: TGTGCCAGCAGCGAGACAGCGAACACTGAAGCTTTCTTT. Translating it yields CASSETANTEAFF.

The rearrangement uses TRBV4-3 and TRBJ2-1, with 9 bases matching TRBD2. The CDR3 length is 16 residues. Germline lookup yields CDR1 LGHNA and CDR2 YSLEER. V shed 0 bases and J 7 bases; nucleotides not matched to a gene: 7. The CDR3 reads CASSQDIAGALNEQFF. The DNA for the CDR3 is TGCGCCAGCAGCCAAGATATAGCGGGGGCTTTGAATGAGCAGTTCTTC.